The present T cell receptor (beta chain) was sequenced within a study of blood T cell repertoires in COVID-19. Across the study: Sites across the United States, Italy and Spain contributed samples from acute and convalescent COVID-19.

Authors' methods: It was from reference gene primer amplification that nucleated cell counts were estimated. Generated by immunoSEQ multiplex PCR, the TCRdb table keeps only in-frame clones and is missing some. That table supplies the V and J calls and clone size; D and trimming were determined from the DNA. The repertoire holds 200,000 to 250,000 clones, with about 90% as singletons. With V trimmed by 11 bases and J by 3 bases, 4 bases remained unmatched. Germline assignment: CDR1 LNHDA and CDR2 SQIVND (reference sequence). The CDR3 has 13 residues. The sequence was obtained from a man aged 25 to 45 with COVID-19, enrolled during active disease. The rearrangement uses TRBV19 and TRBJ1-5; 10 positions agree with TRBD1. Sequencing was performed on peripheral blood. DNA for the CDR3: TGTGCCTCAGGACAGGGGGACAATCAGCCCCAGCATTTT. This gives the protein CASGQGDNQPQHF. Variable domain in full (rest from reference TRBV19 and TRBJ1-5): DGGITQSPKYLFRKEGQNVTLSCEQNLNHDAMYWYRQDPGQGLRLIYYSQIVNDFQKGDIAEGYSVSREKKESFPLTVTSAQKNPTAFYLCASGQGDNQPQHFGDGTRLSIL.